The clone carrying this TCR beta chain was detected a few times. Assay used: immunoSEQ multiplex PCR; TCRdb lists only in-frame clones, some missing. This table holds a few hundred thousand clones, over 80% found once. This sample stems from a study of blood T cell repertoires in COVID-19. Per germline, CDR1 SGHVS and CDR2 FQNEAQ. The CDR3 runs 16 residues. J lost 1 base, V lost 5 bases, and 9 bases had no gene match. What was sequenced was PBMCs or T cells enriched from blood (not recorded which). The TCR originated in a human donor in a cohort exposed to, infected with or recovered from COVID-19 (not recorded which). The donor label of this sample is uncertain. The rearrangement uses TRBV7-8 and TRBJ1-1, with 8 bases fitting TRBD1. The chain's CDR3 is CASSTRGQGGNTEAFF. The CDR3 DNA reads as TGTGCCAGCAGCACCCGTGGACAGGGAGGGAACACTGAAGCTTTCTTT.